Here is one T cell receptor (beta chain) with its context. Its antigen is unknown. The data were taken from a study of T cells in Graves' hyperthyroidism and ophthalmopathy. Regarding the study as a whole: Blood also showed most of the thyroid clonotypes that were expanded above 0.001.

There were TCR beta CDR3 regions amplified from RNA transcripts. During a first-round RT-PCR of the TCR CDR3, the HTBI primer set was used. In TCRdb, the multiplex PCR reads were re-called with MiXCR into one record per CDR3 protein. The repertoire holds under 130,000 distinct CDR3 sequences, roughly 50% seen once, with 26% in the top ten. The germline gives CDR1 LNHNV, CDR2 YYDKDF (reference sequence). The V and J ends lost 3 bases and 15 bases respectively, with 15 bases between them. The CDR3 runs 12 residues. If no ophthalmopathy progression occurred within 18 months, Graves' hyperthyroidism was stable. Newly diagnosed hyperthyroidism patients aged 18 to 65 years had disease lasting under 2 months. Reasons for excluding patients were uncontrolled infection, other autoimmune disease, pregnancy or lactation.

This sequence was found in a man aged 40-55 years with Graves' hyperthyroidism. The sequenced sample was blood. The chain couples TRBV15 to TRBJ2-1; D gene ambiguous. In nucleotides, the CDR3 is TGTGCCACCAGCAGTTTGGGTCCTATGATGTTCTTC. This codes for CATSSLGPMMFF.